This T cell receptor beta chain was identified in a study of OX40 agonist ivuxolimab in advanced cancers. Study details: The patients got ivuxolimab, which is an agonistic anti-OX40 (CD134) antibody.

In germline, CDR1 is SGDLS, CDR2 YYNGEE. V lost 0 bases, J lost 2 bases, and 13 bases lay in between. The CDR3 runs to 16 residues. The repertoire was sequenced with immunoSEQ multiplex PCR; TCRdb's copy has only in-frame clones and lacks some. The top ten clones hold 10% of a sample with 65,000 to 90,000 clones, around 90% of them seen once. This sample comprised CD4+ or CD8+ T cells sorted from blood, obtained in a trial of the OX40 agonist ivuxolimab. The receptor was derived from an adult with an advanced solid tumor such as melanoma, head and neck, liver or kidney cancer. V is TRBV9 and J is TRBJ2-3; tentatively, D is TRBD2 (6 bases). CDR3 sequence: CASSVGNSGVTDTQYF. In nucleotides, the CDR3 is TGTGCCAGCAGCGTAGGGAATAGCGGAGTCACAGATACGCAGTATTTT.